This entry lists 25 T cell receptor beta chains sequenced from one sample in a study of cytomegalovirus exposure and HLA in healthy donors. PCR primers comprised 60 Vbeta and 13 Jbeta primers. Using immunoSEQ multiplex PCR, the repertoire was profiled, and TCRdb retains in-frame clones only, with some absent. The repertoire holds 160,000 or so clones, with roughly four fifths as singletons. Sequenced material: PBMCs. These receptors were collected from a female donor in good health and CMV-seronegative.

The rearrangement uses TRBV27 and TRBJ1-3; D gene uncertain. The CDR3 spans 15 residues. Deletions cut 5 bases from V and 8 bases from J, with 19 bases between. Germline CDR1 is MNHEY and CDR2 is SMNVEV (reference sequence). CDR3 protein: CASSASGRGRDTIYF. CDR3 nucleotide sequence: TGTGCCAGCAGTGCCTCTGGCCGCGGGAGGGACACCATATATTTT.

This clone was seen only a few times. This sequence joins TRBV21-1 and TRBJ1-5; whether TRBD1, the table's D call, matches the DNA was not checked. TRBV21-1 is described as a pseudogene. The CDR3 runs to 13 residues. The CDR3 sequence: CASSKGQAGPQHF. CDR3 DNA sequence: TGTGCCAGCAGCAAAGGACAGGCTGGGCCCCAGCATTTT.

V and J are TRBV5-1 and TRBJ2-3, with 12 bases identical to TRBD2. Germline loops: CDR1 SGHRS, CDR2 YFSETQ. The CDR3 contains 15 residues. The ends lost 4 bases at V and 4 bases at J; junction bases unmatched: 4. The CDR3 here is CASSVLAGGSDTQYF. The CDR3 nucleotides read TGCGCCAGCAGCGTACTAGCGGGGGGCTCAGATACGCAGTATTTT.

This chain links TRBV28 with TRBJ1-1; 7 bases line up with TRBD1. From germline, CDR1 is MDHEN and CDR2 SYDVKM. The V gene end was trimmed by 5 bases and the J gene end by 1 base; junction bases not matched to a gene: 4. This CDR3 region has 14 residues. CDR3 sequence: CASSERGPNTEAFF. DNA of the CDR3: TGTGCCAGCAGTGAAAGGGGGCCGAACACTGAAGCTTTCTTT.

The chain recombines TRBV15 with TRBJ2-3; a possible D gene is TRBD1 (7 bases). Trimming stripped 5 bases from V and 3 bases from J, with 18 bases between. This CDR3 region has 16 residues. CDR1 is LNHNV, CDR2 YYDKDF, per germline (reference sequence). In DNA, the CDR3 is TGTGCCACCAGCCCACAAGGGGGGACAGTAACAGATACGCAGTATTTT. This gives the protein CATSPQGGTVTDTQYF.

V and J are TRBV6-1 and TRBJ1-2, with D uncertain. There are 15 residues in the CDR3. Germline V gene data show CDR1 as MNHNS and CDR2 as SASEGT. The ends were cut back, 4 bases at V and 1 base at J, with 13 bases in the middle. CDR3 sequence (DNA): TGTGCCAGCAGTGTGGAGCCTACTATTAACTATGGCTACACCTTC. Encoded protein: CASSVEPTINYGYTF.

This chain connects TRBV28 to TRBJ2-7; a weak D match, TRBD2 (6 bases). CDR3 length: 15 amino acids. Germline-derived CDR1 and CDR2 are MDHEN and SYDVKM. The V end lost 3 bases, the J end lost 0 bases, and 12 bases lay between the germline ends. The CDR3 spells CASSLAGSSSYEQYF. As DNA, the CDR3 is TGTGCCAGCAGTTTGGCGGGATCTAGCTCCTACGAGCAGTACTTC.

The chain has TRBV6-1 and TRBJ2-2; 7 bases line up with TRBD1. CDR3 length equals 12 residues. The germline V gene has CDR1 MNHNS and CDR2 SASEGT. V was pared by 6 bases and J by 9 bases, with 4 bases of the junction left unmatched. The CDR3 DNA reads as TGTGCCAGCAGCCAACAGGGGAGGGAGCTGTTTTTT. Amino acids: CASSQQGRELFF.

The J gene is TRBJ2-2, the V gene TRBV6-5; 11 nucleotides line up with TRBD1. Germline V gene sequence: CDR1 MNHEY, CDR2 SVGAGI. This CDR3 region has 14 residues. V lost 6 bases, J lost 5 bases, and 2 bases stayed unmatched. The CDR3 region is CASRGDRGTGELFF. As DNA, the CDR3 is TGTGCCAGCAGAGGGGACAGGGGGACCGGGGAGCTGTTTTTT.

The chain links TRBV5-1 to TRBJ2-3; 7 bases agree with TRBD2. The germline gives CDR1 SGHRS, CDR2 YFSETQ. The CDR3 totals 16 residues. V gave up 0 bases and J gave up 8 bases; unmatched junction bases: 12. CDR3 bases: TGCGCCAGCAGCTTGGTGCCCTTTGGGTGGGAGGGTACGCAGTATTTT. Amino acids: CASSLVPFGWEGTQYF.

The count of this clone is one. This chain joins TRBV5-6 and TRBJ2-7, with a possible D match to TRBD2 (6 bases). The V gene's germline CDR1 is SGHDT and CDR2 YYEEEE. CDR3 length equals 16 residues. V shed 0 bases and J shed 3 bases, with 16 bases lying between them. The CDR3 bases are TGTGCCAGCAGCTTGGGGGGTGGAGGGGCCCTCTACGAGCAGTACTTC. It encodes CASSLGGGGALYEQYF.

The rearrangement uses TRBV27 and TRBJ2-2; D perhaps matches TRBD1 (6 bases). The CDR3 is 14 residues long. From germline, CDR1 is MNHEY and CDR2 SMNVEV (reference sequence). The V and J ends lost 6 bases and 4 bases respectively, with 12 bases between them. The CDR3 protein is CASRRAGVTGELFF. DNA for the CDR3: TGTGCCAGCAGACGAGCAGGGGTCACCGGGGAGCTGTTTTTT.

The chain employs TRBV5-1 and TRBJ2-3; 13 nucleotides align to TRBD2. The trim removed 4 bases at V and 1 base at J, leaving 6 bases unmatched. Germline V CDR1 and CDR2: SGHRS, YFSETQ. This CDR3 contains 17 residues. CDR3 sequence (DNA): TGCGCCAGCAGCGTGGGACTAGCGGGGTCAGGCACAGATACGCAGTATTTT. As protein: CASSVGLAGSGTDTQYF.

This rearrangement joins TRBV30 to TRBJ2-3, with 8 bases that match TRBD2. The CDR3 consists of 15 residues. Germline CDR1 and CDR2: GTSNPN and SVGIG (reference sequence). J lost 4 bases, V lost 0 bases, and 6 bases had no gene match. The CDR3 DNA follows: TGTGCCTGGAGTGTACGGGGGGGGCTCGCAGATACGCAGTATTTT. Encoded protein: CAWSVRGGLADTQYF. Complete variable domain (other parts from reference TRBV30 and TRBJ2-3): SQTIHQWPATLVQPVGSPLSLECTVEGTSNPNLYWYRQAAGRGLQLLFYSVGIGQISSEVPQNLSASRPQDRQFILSSKKLLLSDSGFYLCAWSVRGGLADTQYFGPGTRLTVL.

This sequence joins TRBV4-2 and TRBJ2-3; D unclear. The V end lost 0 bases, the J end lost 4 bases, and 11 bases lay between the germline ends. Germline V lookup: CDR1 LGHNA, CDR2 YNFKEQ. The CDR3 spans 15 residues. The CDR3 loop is CASSQDKVAPDTQYF. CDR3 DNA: TGTGCCAGCAGCCAAGATAAGGTAGCCCCAGATACGCAGTATTTT.

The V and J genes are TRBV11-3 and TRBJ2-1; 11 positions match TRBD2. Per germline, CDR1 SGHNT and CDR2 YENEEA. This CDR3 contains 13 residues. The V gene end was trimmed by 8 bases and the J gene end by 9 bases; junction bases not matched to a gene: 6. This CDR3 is CASGLAGGGEQFF. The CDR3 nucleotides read TGTGCCAGCGGGCTAGCGGGGGGAGGTGAGCAGTTCTTC. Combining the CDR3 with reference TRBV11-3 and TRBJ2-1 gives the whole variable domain EAGVVQSPRYKIIEKKQPVAFWCNPISGHNTLYWYLQNLGQGPELLIRYENEEAVDDSQLPKDRFSAERLKGVDSTLKIQPAELGDSAVYLCASGLAGGGEQFFGPGTRLTVL.

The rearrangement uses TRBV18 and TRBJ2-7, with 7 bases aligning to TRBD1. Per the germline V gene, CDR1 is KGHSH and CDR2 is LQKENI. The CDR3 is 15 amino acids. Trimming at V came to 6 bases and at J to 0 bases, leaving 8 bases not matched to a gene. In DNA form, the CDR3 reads TGTGCCAGCTCGCATAGACAGGGAAGCTCCTACGAGCAGTACTTC. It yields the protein CASSHRQGSSYEQYF.

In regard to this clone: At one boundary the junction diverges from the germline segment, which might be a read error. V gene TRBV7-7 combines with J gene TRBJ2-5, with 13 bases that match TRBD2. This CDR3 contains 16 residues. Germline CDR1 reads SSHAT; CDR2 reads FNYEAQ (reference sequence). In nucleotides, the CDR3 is TGTGCTAGCAGCGCAGGACTAGCGGGAGCGCAAGAGACCCAGTACTTC. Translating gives CASSAGLAGAQETQYF.

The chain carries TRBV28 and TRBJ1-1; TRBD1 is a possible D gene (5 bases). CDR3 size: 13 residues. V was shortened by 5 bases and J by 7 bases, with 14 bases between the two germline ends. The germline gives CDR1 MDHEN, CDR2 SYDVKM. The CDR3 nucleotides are TGTGCCAGCAGTGTTCCTTTCCAGGGTGAAGCTTTCTTT. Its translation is CASSVPFQGEAFF.

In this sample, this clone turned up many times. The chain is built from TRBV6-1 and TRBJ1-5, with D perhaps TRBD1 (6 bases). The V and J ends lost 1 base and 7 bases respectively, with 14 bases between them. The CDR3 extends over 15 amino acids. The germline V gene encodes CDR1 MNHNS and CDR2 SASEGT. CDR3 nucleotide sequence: TGTGCCAGCAGTGAAGAACAGGGAGAGTGGCAGCCCCAGCATTTT. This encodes CASSEEQGEWQPQHF.

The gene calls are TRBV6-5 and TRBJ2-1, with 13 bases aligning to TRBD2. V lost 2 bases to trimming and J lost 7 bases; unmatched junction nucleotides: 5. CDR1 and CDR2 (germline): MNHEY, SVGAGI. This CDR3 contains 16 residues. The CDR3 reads CASSYRTSGRSNEQFF. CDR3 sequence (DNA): TGTGCCAGCAGTTACCGGACTAGCGGGAGATCGAATGAGCAGTTCTTC.

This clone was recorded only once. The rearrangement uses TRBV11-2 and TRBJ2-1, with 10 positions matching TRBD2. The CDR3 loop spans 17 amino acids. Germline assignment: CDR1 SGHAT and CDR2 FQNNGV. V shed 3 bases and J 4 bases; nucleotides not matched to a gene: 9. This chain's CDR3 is CASSFNRRTSGYNEQFF. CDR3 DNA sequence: TGTGCCAGCAGCTTTAATCGAAGGACTAGCGGTTACAATGAGCAGTTCTTC.

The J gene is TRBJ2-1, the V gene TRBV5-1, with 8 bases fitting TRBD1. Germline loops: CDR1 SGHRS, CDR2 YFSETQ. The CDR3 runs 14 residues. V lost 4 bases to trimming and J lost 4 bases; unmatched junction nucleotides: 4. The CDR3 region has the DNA TGCGCCAGCAGCACGGGACAGGAGTACAATGAGCAGTTCTTC. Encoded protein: CASSTGQEYNEQFF.

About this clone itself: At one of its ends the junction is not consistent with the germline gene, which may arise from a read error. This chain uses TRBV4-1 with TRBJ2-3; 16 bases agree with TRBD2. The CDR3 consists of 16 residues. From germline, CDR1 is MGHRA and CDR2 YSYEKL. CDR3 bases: TGCGCCAGCAGCTCGGGACTAGCGGGAGGGGCCAGATACGCAGTATTT. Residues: CASSSGLAGGARYAVF.

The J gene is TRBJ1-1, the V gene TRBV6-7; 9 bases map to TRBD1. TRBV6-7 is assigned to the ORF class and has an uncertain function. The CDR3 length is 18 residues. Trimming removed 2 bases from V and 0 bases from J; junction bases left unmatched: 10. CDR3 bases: TGTGCCAGCAGTTACGGGACAGGGATGAAACACATGAACACTGAAGCTTTCTTT. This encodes CASSYGTGMKHMNTEAFF.